This passage covers 18 T cell receptor beta chains from one sample sequenced in a study of T cell repertoires in cytomegalovirus infection. TCRdb independently ran MiXCR on the reads; one entry per CDR3 protein. The sample includes 400,000 or so distinct CDR3 sequences, approximately 30% of them seen just once. Sequencing was done on a sample of PBMCs. The source is a human donor in good health (CMV status not recorded). Some clones in this sample may be carry-over from other donors' samples.

The genes are TRBV20-1 and TRBJ2-5, with D possibly TRBD1 on 6 matching bases. The germline V gene encodes CDR1 DFQATT and CDR2 SNEGSKA (reference sequence). The CDR3 loop spans 14 amino acids. Trimming took 6 bases from V and 1 from J, leaving 15 bases between them. CDR3 DNA sequence: TGCAGTGCCCAGACAGGCCAAATCCAAGAGACCCAGTACTTC. Its protein product is CSAQTGQIQETQYF.

This clonotype was counted only a few times. The chain links TRBV19 to TRBJ1-2; TRBD1 is a possible D gene (5 bases). Deletions cut 5 bases from V and 4 bases from J, with 20 bases between. Germline V CDR1 and CDR2: LNHDA, SQIVND (reference sequence). The CDR3 has 16 amino acids. CDR3 sequence reads: CASSVTWDPVPYGYTF. DNA of the CDR3: TGTGCCAGTAGTGTCACCTGGGACCCTGTCCCCTATGGCTACACCTTC.

V usage is TRBV28 and J usage is TRBJ2-7; D might be TRBD2 (6 bases). V lost 7 bases and J 3 bases, leaving 19 bases between the germline ends. The CDR3 runs to 15 residues. Germline CDR1 is MDHEN and CDR2 is SYDVKM. CDR3 bases: TGTGCCAGCACCCTCGTGGGGGGACTTGGCTACGAGCAGTACTTC. As protein: CASTLVGGLGYEQYF.

The rearrangement links TRBV4-3 to TRBJ1-1, with D hard to call. Germline values: CDR1 LGHNA, CDR2 YSLEER. This CDR3 is built from 14 residues. The V and J ends lost 3 bases and 0 bases respectively, with 8 bases between them. The CDR3: CASSQTPMNTEAFF. CDR3 sequence (DNA): TGCGCCAGCAGCCAGACACCAATGAACACTGAAGCTTTCTTT.

The sample holds many counts of this clonotype. The V and J genes are TRBV7-2 and TRBJ2-7; TRBD2 matches 11 bases. The CDR3 runs to 16 residues. The germline CDR1 and CDR2 sequences are SGHTA and FQGNSA. Trimming cost V 3 bases and J 0 bases; bases outside gene matches: 4. The chain's CDR3 is CASSLTSGVPSYEQYF. In DNA, the CDR3 is TGTGCCAGCAGCTTGACTAGCGGGGTCCCCTCCTACGAGCAGTACTTC.

This clonotype was recorded a few times. V gene TRBV5-1 combines with J gene TRBJ2-7; the match to TRBD1 covers 7 bases. The CDR3 spans 15 residues. The V gene end was trimmed by 4 bases and the J gene end by 1 base; junction bases not matched to a gene: 8. Germline V gene data show CDR1 as SGHRS and CDR2 as YFSETQ. The CDR3 here is CASSPGQAISYEQYF. In DNA form, the CDR3 reads TGCGCCAGCAGCCCTGGACAGGCGATATCCTACGAGCAGTACTTC.

The chain is built from TRBV6-1 and TRBJ2-5; 7 bases line up with TRBD1. This CDR3 is 16 amino acids long. Germline trimming cut 6 bases from V and 0 bases from J; bases unmatched to any gene: 10. Germline V gene data show CDR1 as MNHNS and CDR2 as SASEGT. The CDR3 DNA is TGTGCCAGCAGCCCGACAGGGACAGCGAACCAAGAGACCCAGTACTTC. It translates to CASSPTGTANQETQYF.

This clonotype was picked up a small number of times. For the CDR3, the DNA is TGTGCCAGCAGTGTGGACAGGGTCGACACCGGGGAGCTGTTTTTT. It specifies CASSVDRVDTGELFF. The chain has TRBV2 and TRBJ2-2; TRBD1 matches 8 bases. The germline V gene encodes CDR1 SNHLY and CDR2 FYNNEI. V lost 4 bases and J lost 3; bases outside the gene matches: 4. This CDR3 is 15 amino acids long.

V usage is TRBV4-1 and J usage is TRBJ2-2; unclear D gene. Germline lookup yields CDR1 MGHRA and CDR2 YSYEKL. The ends were cut back, 1 base at V and 1 base at J, with 16 bases in the middle. CDR3 size: 18 residues. For the CDR3, the DNA is TGCGCCAGCAGCCAAGTGCTCGGGTCCAGCCTGAACACCGGGGAGCTGTTTTTT. Protein product: CASSQVLGSSLNTGELFF.

This clonotype was detected only a few times. The V call is TRBV29-1, the J call TRBJ2-1; no reliable D call. The length of the CDR3 is 13 residues. V lost 7 bases, J lost 0 bases, and 10 bases lay in between. Per germline, CDR1 SQVTM and CDR2 ANQGSEA. The DNA for the CDR3 is TGCAGCGGACCTAGGAGCTCCTACAATGAGCAGTTCTTC. The encoded protein is CSGPRSSYNEQFF.

A few counts support this clonotype. The chain is built from TRBV7-2 and TRBJ2-5, with 12 bases lining up with TRBD2. V trimming: 2 bases; J trimming: 9 bases; junction bases outside the gene matches: 10. CDR1 SGHTA and CDR2 FQGNSA come from the germline V gene. The CDR3 has 16 residues. The CDR3, as DNA: TGTGCCAGCAGCTTAAATGGCTTGACTAGCGGGGGCGCCCAGTACTTC. Protein: CASSLNGLTSGGAQYF.

The CDR3 protein is CASHNLGGTDTQYF. For the CDR3, the DNA is TGTGCCAGCCACAACTTGGGTGGCACAGATACGCAGTATTTT. The chain combines TRBV19 with TRBJ2-3; D is unresolved. This CDR3 spans 14 amino acids. Germline V gene sequence: CDR1 LNHDA, CDR2 SQIVND (reference sequence). V was trimmed by 9 bases and J by 1 base, leaving 14 bases between them.

Details on this clonotype: In this CDR3 the conserved last residue, phenylalanine or tryptophan, is missing, so a read error is likely. The rearrangement uses TRBV7-9 and TRBJ1-4, with 8 nucleotides matching TRBD1. CDR1 SEHNR and CDR2 FQNEAQ come from the germline V gene (reference sequence). This CDR3 region has 14 residues. In DNA, the CDR3 is TGTGCCATCAGCTTCCAGGGGGCTGGTGAAAAACTGTTTTTG. Translating it yields CAISFQGAGEKLFL.

V and J are TRBV6-5 and TRBJ2-2, with a possible D match to TRBD1 (5 bases). The germline V gene has CDR1 MNHEY and CDR2 SVGAGI. The germline V and J ends were trimmed by 0 bases and 2 bases, with 10 bases remaining between them. The CDR3 is 16 amino acids. CDR3 sequence reads: CASSYSDQGNTGELFF. CDR3 nucleotides: TGTGCCAGCAGTTACTCGGACCAGGGAAACACCGGGGAGCTGTTTTTT.

V gene TRBV6-5 combines with J gene TRBJ2-5, with 7 bases fitting TRBD1. The CDR3 totals 14 residues. Looked up from germline, CDR1 is MNHEY and CDR2 is SVGAGI. Trimming at V came to 6 bases and at J to 5 bases, leaving 9 bases not matched to a gene. The CDR3 protein is CASRRQGTSETQYF. The CDR3 region has the DNA TGTGCCAGCAGACGACAGGGAACCTCGGAGACCCAGTACTTC.

This rearrangement joins TRBV20-1 to TRBJ1-2; D might be TRBD1 (5 bases). This CDR3 has 14 residues. The V gene lost 1 base and the J gene lost 4 bases, with 13 bases spanning the gap. Germline CDR1 is DFQATT and CDR2 is SNEGSKA (reference sequence). The CDR3 sequence: CSARGEGRAYGYTF. The CDR3, as DNA: TGCAGTGCTAGAGGAGAGGGCAGGGCCTATGGCTACACCTTC.

This clonotype has only a few counts. The chain is built from TRBV13 and TRBJ2-5; D is undetermined. This CDR3 has 13 amino acids. CDR1 and CDR2 (germline): PRHDT, FYEKMQ (reference sequence). V shed 3 bases and J shed 3 bases, with 8 bases lying between them. CDR3 sequence reads: CASSFGIKETQYF. The CDR3 nucleotides read TGTGCCAGCAGCTTTGGCATTAAAGAGACCCAGTACTTC.

This clonotype was counted a few times. The chain has TRBV6-1 and TRBJ1-1; D remains ambiguous. CDR1 is MNHNS, CDR2 SASEGT, per germline. Deletions cut 10 bases from V and 4 bases from J, with 16 bases between. The CDR3 has 13 residues. DNA of the CDR3: TGTGCCACCTCACGGGCATCCAGCACTGAAGCTTTCTTT. It translates to CATSRASSTEAFF.